This T cell receptor beta chain appears in the sequencing data of a study of T cells in localized non-small cell lung cancer. Profiling relied on immunoSEQ multiplex PCR, and the TCRdb table lists in-frame clones only, not all of them. The sample lists 55,000 to 75,000 clones; roughly nine tenths were seen once. Study-wide results and caveats: There was an association of higher blood T cell density with longer overall survival. Analysis by sequencing included only one tumor region, so heterogeneity remains possible. Highest T cell clonality was seen in uninvolved adjacent lung, surpassing that measured in tumor. Appearances in adjacent lung were noted for a median 57 of the top 100 tumor clones.

A remark on this clone: Its antigen is not identified.

The material sequenced was peripheral blood, taken before any cancer treatment. This clonotype was obtained from a male donor aged 60 or over with stage III squamous cell lung carcinoma.

The CDR3 protein is CASSGWGSNGEQYV. CDR3 nucleotide sequence: TGTGCCAGCAGTGGCTGGGGCTCGAATGGGGAGCAGTACGTC. The chain links TRBV2 to TRBJ2-7; possible D gene TRBD1, 5 bases. The CDR3 totals 14 residues. The V gene's germline CDR1 is SNHLY and CDR2 FYNNEI. Trimming pared 4 bases from V and 7 bases from J, leaving 17 bases between.